The 6 T cell receptor beta chains reported below all come from one sample, sequenced in a study of blood T cells in healthy people across ages (dated by TCRdb to between 2015 and 2017). Library construction relied on 5' RACE. A second roughly 7 to 11 cycle PCR used a sample-barcoded 5' primer and a J-beta primer mix. Starting from the raw public reads, TCRdb applied fastp trimming at Q25, assembled clones with MiXCR and retained in-frame beta chains. For every CDR3 protein sequence, its rows merge into one entry that carries the most common genes and DNA. The table for this sample lists some 1,800,000 distinct CDR3 sequences; 39% of them were counted only once. Together, the top ten hold approximately 22% of the sample. Material: blood. Source of these receptors: a human donor in good health.

This clonotype was seen only a few times. The chain is built from TRBV29-1 and TRBJ2-5; 9 bases agree with TRBD1. The CDR3 length is 13 residues. V lost 6 bases to trimming and J lost 1 base; unmatched junction nucleotides: 3. Germline CDR1 SQVTM, CDR2 ANQGSEA. The chain's CDR3 is CSVGQGTQETQYF. CDR3 DNA: TGCAGCGTCGGACAGGGGACCCAAGAGACCCAGTACTTC.

The CDR3 DNA sequence: TGTGCCAGCAGCCTAATCGGACAGCTTAATGAAAAACTGTTTTTT. Residues: CASSLIGQLNEKLFF. The chain recombines TRBV4-2 with TRBJ1-4, with D perhaps TRBD1 (6 bases). Germline-derived CDR1 and CDR2 are LGHNA and YNFKEQ. Deletions cut 4 bases from V and 4 bases from J, with 13 bases between. The CDR3 has 15 residues.

As for this clonotype: A single base separates this from a much larger clone, so it may be a read error. The CDR3 spells CASGYGARTDTQYF. CDR3 sequence (DNA): TGCGCCAGCGGCTACGGGGCGCGCACAGATACGCAGTATTTT. This chain connects TRBV5-1 to TRBJ2-3; the D gene could be TRBD1 or TRBD2 (5 bases each). There are 14 residues in the CDR3. The germline CDR1 and CDR2 sequences are SGHRS and YFSETQ. Deletions cut 7 bases from V and 1 base from J, with 13 bases between.

For this clonotype: A much bigger clone sits one base away, suggesting this may be a read error. V gene TRBV29-1 combines with J gene TRBJ2-7; 7 bases line up with TRBD2. Germline V lookup: CDR1 SQVTM, CDR2 ANQGSEA. This CDR3 region has 11 residues. V lost 7 bases and J lost 5; bases outside the gene matches: 5. The CDR3 DNA reads as TGCAGCGGGAGACTAGCTAACGAGCAGTACTTC. Its translation is CSGRLANEQYF.

The chain recombines TRBV20-1 with TRBJ2-3; TRBD1 might be the D (7 bases). Germline CDR1 DFQATT, CDR2 SNEGSKA (reference sequence). The CDR3 is made up of 15 amino acids. V shed 0 bases and J shed 3 bases, with 13 bases lying between them. CDR3 region: CSARDSRGTTDTQYF. CDR3 DNA sequence: TGCAGTGCTAGAGACAGCAGGGGGACTACAGATACGCAGTATTTT.

This clonotype was counted only a few times. This chain links TRBV3-1 with TRBJ2-4; either TRBD1 or TRBD2 may supply D (5 bases each). Near its end, the DNA agrees better with TRBJ2-7, so the J call may be wrong. The CDR3 loop spans 12 amino acids. Germline V gene data show CDR1 as LGHDT and CDR2 as YNNKEL (reference sequence). CDR3 coding DNA: TGTGCCAGCACCAAAGAGGGGCGCGAGCAGTACTTC. As protein: CASTKEGREQYF.